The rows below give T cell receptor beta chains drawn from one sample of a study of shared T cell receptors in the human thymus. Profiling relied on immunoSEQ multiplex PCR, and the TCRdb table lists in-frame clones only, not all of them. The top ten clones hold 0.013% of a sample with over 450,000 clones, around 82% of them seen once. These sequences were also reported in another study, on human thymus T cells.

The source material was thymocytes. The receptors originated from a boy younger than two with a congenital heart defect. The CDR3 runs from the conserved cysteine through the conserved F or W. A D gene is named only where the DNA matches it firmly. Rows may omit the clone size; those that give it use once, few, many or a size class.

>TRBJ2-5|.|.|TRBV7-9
TGTGCCAGCAGCTTACGAGGCAGGGCGGACGAATCGCAAGAGACCCAGTACTTC
CASSLRGRADESQETQYF
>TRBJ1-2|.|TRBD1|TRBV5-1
TGCGCCAGCAGAACCGGGACAGGGGGGGACTATGGCTACACCTTC
CASRTGTGGDYGYTF
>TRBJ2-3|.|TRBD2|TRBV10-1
TGCGCCAGCCCAGGTGTCGGGACTAGCGGGAGCGGGTGCACAGATACGCAGTATTTT
CASPGVGTSGSGCTDTQYF
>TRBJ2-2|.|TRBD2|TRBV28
TGTGCCAGCAGTTCCCAGTTTGAGGCGGGAGGGCACACCGGGGAGCTGTTTTTT
CASSSQFEAGGHTGELFF
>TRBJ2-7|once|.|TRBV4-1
TGCGCCAGCAGCCAAGGACGACCCGGGCTAGCCGGTCACGAGCAGTACTTC
CASSQGRPGLAGHEQYF
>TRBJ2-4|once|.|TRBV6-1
TGTGCCAGCAGCGGGGTAGCCAAAAACATTCAGTACTTC
CASSGVAKNIQYF
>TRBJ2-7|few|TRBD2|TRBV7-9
TGTGCCAGCAGCTCCCCCGGAGCGGGAGCCTACGAGCAGTACTTC
CASSSPGAGAYEQYF
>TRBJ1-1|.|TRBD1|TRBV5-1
TGCGCCAGCAGCTCCCGGACAGGCGCGAACACTGAAGCTTTCTTT
CASSSRTGANTEAFF
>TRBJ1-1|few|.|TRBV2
TGTGCCAGCAGTGAAGCCAAGGGGTGGGGGAACACTGAAGCTTTCTTT
CASSEAKGWGNTEAFF
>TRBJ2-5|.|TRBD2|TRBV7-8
TGTGCCAGCAGCCCGAGGGAATGGGCGGGAGGGCCGGGAGAGACCCAGTACTTC
CASSPREWAGGPGETQYF
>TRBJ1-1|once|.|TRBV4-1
TGCGCCAGCAGCCAAGATACCAACTCAAGAAACACTGAAGCTTTCTTT
CASSQDTNSRNTEAFF
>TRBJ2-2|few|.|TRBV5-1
TGCGCCAGCAGGGGAGGCGGCGGCACCGGGGAGCTGTTTTTT
CASRGGGGTGELFF
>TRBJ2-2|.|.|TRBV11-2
TGTGCCAGCAGCTTCCTAAAGACCGGGACTTCGAACACCGGGGAGCTGTTTTTT
CASSFLKTGTSNTGELFF
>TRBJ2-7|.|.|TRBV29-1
TGCAGCGTGGGGGGCGGGGAGGGTTCCTACGAGCAGTACTTC
CSVGGGEGSYEQYF
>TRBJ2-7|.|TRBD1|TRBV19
TGTGCCAGTAGTATGGGGTTGGGGACAGGAAATTACGAGCAGTACTTC
CASSMGLGTGNYEQYF
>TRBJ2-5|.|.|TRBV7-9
TGTGCCAGCAGCCCACAGGGCCAAGAGACCCAGTACTTC
CASSPQGQETQYF
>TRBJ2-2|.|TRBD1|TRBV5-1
TGCGCCAGCAGCCCAACCCCCGCGGGACAGGGGGCCTCCTTAGGTGGGGAGCTGTTTTTT
CASSPTPAGQGASLGGELFF
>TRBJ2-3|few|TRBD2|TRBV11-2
TGTGCCAGCAGCTTAACGGCAGCGGGAGGTTCTGATACGCAGTATTTT
CASSLTAAGGSDTQYF
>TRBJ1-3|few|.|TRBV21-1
TGTGCCAGCAGCAAACCGGTCAGGGGGCAAGAAAACACCATATATTTT
CASSKPVRGQENTIYF
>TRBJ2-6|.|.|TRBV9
TGTGCCAGCCGCCATGGCCCTAGGGGGGGGGCCAACGTCCTGACTTTC
CASRHGPRGGANVLTF
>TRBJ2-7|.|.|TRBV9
TGTGCCAGCAGCGTAGGTACTCGGGTTTACGAGCAGTACTTC
CASSVGTRVYEQYF
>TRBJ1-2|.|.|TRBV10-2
TGCGCCAGCAGCCAGGGAGGGAGCTATGGCTACACCTTC
CASSQGGSYGYTF
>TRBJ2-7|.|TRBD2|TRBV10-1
TGCGCCAGCAGTGAGTCGGGCCTAGCGGGAGTCTCCTACGAGCAGTACTTC
CASSESGLAGVSYEQYF
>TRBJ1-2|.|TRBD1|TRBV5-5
TGTGCCAGCAGCCAAGGGACAGGGCAAAATGGCTACACCTTC
CASSQGTGQNGYTF
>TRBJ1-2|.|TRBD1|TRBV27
TGTGCCGGCAGTGGACAGGGCAAGGGCTACACCTTC
CAGSGQGKGYTF
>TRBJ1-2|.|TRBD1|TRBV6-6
TGTGCCAGCAGTTCTGGGACAGGGTTAACCAACTATGGCTACACCTTC
CASSSGTGLTNYGYTF
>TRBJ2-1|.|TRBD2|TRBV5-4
TGTGCCAGCAGCGTTGGACTAGCGGGAGTAAGGTGGTACAATGAGCAGTTCTTC
CASSVGLAGVRWYNEQFF
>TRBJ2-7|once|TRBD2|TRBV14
TGTGCCAGCAGCCAAGGACTAGCGGGTCGCTACGAGCAGTACTTC
CASSQGLAGRYEQYF
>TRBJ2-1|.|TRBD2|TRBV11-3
TGTGCCAGCAGCATTGGACTAGCGAGTTACAATGAGCAGTTCTTC
CASSIGLASYNEQFF
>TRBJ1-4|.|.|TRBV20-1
TGCAGCGCCCGGGGAAATGAAAAACTGTTTTTT
CSARGNEKLFF
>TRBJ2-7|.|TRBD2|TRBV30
TGTGCCTGGAGTCAAAGCGGGGGCCTGAGCGAGCAGTACTTC
CAWSQSGGLSEQYF
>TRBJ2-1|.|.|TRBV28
TGTGCCAGCAGTCCCTCTAACCCGCCCTACAATGAGCAGTTCTTC
CASSPSNPPYNEQFF
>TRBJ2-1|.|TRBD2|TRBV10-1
TGCGCCAGCAGTGATGGGACTAGTCTTCACAATGAGCAGTTCTTC
CASSDGTSLHNEQFF
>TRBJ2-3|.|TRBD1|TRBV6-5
TGTGCCAGCAGCCACAGGGGGCTAGTTACAGATACGCAGTATTTT
CASSHRGLVTDTQYF
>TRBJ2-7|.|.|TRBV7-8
TGTGCCAGCATCCTAACCGGGGGAGCTCCCCGGTACGAGCAGTACTTC
CASILTGGAPRYEQYF
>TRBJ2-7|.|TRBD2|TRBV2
TGTGCCAGCAGTGGGGGACTAGCGGGAGGGCCAGTCTCCTACGAGCAGTACTTC
CASSGGLAGGPVSYEQYF
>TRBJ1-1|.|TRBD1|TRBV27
TGTGCCAGCAGTTCATTACTGGACAGGGGGAGCACTGAAGCTTTCTTT
CASSSLLDRGSTEAFF
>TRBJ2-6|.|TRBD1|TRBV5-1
TGCGCCAGCAGCTTGGCCGAGGACAGGGGGCCTGGGGCCAACGTCCTGACTTTC
CASSLAEDRGPGANVLTF
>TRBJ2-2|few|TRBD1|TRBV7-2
TGTGCCAGCAGCTTAGGGACAGGGAGGATCAACACCGGGGAGCTGTTTTTT
CASSLGTGRINTGELFF
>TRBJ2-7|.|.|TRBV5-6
TGTGCCAGCAGCTTCAAGCGGCACTACGAGCAGTACTTC
CASSFKRHYEQYF
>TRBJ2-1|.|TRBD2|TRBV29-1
TGCAGCGTTGAAGGGTTAACGGAGCGGGGGAGCTCCTACAATGAGCAGTTCTTC
CSVEGLTERGSSYNEQFF
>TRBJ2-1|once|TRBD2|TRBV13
TGTGCCAGCAGCCCCGGACTAGCGGGAAATTCCTACAATGAGCAGTTCTTC
CASSPGLAGNSYNEQFF
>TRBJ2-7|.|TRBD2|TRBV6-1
TGTGCCAGCAGTGGGACAGCCGCCAAAGGACTAGCCCACGAGCAGTACTTC
CASSGTAAKGLAHEQYF
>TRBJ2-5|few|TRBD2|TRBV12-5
TGTGCTAGTGGTCCAACGAGAGGTCCGCGGGGGGAGACCCAGTACTTC
CASGPTRGPRGETQYF
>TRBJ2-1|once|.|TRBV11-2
TGTGCCAGCAGCTTTGGGCAATACAATGAGCAGTTCTTC
CASSFGQYNEQFF
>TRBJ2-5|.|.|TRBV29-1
TGCAGCGTTGAAGTCCTTAGCGGACAAGAGACCCAGTACTTC
CSVEVLSGQETQYF
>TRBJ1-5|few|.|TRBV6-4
TGTGCCAGCAGTCTACAGTATAGCAATCAGCCCCAGCATTTT
CASSLQYSNQPQHF
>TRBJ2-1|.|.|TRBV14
TGTGCCAGCAGCCAAAGCGCCGAGTCCTACAATGAGCAGTTCTTC
CASSQSAESYNEQFF
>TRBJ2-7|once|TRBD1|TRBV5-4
TGTGCCAGCAGCTTGGACAGGGGGCGTACCTACGAGCAGTACTTC
CASSLDRGRTYEQYF
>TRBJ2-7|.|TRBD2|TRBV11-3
TGTGCCAGCAGCCGGATAGCGGGAGGGTCCTACGAGCAGTACTTC
CASSRIAGGSYEQYF
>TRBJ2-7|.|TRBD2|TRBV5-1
TGCGCCAGCAGCTCCGCCGGACTAGCGGAGTCTGGTGGCTTCGAGCAGTACTTC
CASSSAGLAESGGFEQYF
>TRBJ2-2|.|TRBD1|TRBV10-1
TGCGCCAGCAGAGATAGGAACTTGCGACAGGGTAACACCGGGGAGCTGTTTTTT
CASRDRNLRQGNTGELFF
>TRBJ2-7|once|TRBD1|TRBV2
TGTGCCAGCAGTCCCCAGGGGCGACAGGGGCCCACCTACGAGCAGTACTTC
CASSPQGRQGPTYEQYF
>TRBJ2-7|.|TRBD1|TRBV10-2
TGCGCCAGCAGATCAGACAGGGCCTACGAGCAGTACTTC
CASRSDRAYEQYF
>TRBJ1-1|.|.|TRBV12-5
TGTGCTAGTGGTAGAGGCATGAACACTGAAGCTTTCTTT
CASGRGMNTEAFF